The clone carrying this TCR beta chain was counted at least ten times. Regions amplified from RNA transcripts were the TCR beta CDR3 regions. Researchers ran a first-round RT-PCR on the TCR CDR3 using the HTBI primer set. TCRdb independently ran MiXCR on the multiplex PCR reads; one entry per CDR3 protein. The sample gives roughly 250,000 distinct CDR3 sequences, 22% of which show up once; around 60% is in the top ten. The sample belongs to a study of T cells in Graves' hyperthyroidism and ophthalmopathy. Germline-derived CDR1 and CDR2 are SGHAT and FQNNGV. V gave up 5 bases and J gave up 5 bases, with 12 bases separating them. This CDR3 region has 13 residues.

The sample comprised blood. V and J are TRBV11-2 and TRBJ1-2; D is unclear. The clonotype originates from a young man with Graves' ophthalmopathy. For the CDR3, the DNA is TGTGCCAGCAGCCAACCGGACGGTTATGGCTACACCTTC. It encodes CASSQPDGYGYTF. Together with reference TRBV11-2 and TRBJ1-2, the CDR3 gives the full variable domain: EAGVAQSPRYKIIEKRQSVAFWCNPISGHATLYWYQQILGQGPKLLIQFQNNGVVDDSQLPKDRFSAERLKGVDSTLKIQPAKLEDSAVYLCASSQPDGYGYTFGSGTRLTVV.